These 20 T cell receptor beta chains share one sample of origin, sequenced in a study of siplizumab effects on memory and regulatory T cells. The repertoire was sequenced with immunoSEQ multiplex PCR; TCRdb's copy has only in-frame clones and lacks some. This table holds approximately 75,000 clones, about 92% found once. Sequenced material: CD8+ T cells sorted from blood. These TCRs come from a human donor in good health.

This chain joins TRBV5-1 and TRBJ2-7; D assignment may be TRBD1 or TRBD2 (6 bases each). V lost 4 bases and J 4 bases, leaving 18 bases between the germline ends. The CDR3 length is 15 residues. Looked up from germline, CDR1 is SGHRS and CDR2 is YFSETQ. CDR3 DNA: TGCGCCAGCAGCCCCGAAGGGGGGCCCTCGTACGAGCAGTACTTC. It is translated as CASSPEGGPSYEQYF.

The chain carries TRBV27 and TRBJ2-1, with 9 bases lining up with TRBD2. V trimming: 4 bases; J trimming: 5 bases; junction bases outside the gene matches: 9. The CDR3 runs 16 residues. Germline CDR1 reads MNHEY; CDR2 reads SMNVEV (reference sequence). The CDR3 nucleotides are TGTGCCAGCAGTTCCGAGCGGGGGGCAATTAACAATGAGCAGTTCTTC. Its protein product is CASSSERGAINNEQFF.

V usage is TRBV20-1 and J usage is TRBJ2-5; D is ambiguous. Germline CDR1 is DFQATT and CDR2 is SNEGSKA (reference sequence). CDR3 size: 11 residues. The ends were cut back, 6 bases at V and 4 bases at J, with 9 bases in the middle. The CDR3 DNA reads as TGCAGTGCACCTAGGGCAGAGACCCAGTACTTC. Encoded protein: CSAPRAETQYF.

The chain links TRBV30 to TRBJ2-7; TRBD1 agrees at 7 bases. Unmatched junction bases numbered 6, after V lost 4 bases and J lost 0 bases. This CDR3 contains 14 residues. Per the germline V gene, CDR1 is GTSNPN and CDR2 is SVGIG (reference sequence). CDR3 residues: CAWTLTGSSYEQYF. In nucleotides, the CDR3 is TGTGCCTGGACCTTGACAGGGAGCTCCTACGAGCAGTACTTC.

The chain joins TRBV10-3 to TRBJ2-2, with D possibly matching TRBD1 (5 bases). Germline V gene sequence: CDR1 ENHRY, CDR2 SYGVKD. The CDR3 is made up of 14 amino acids. V was trimmed by 3 bases and J by 8 bases, leaving 13 bases between them. In DNA, the CDR3 is TGTGCCATCAGTGAACCGGACAAGTCTGGGGAGCTGTTTTTT. It translates to CAISEPDKSGELFF.

The chain uses TRBV4-3 and TRBJ1-3, with 8 bases aligning to TRBD1. The CDR3 is made up of 15 amino acids. Germline-derived CDR1 and CDR2 are LGHNA and YSLEER. V gave up 6 bases and J gave up 4 bases; unmatched junction bases: 8. Here the CDR3 DNA reads TGCGCCAGCAGGAGGACCGGGACAGGAGGAAACACCATATATTTT. Translation gives CASRRTGTGGNTIYF.

This clone ranks as medium-sized (0.01 to 0.1%). The chain links TRBV10-1 to TRBJ1-1; 9 bases map to TRBD1. This CDR3 is built from 12 residues. J was trimmed by 14 bases and V by 3 bases; bases with no gene match: 7. Germline V gene lookup returns CDR1 WNHNN and CDR2 SYGVQD (reference sequence). CDR3 region: CASSDTGTGPFF. The CDR3 nucleotides are TGCGCCAGCAGTGATACCGGGACAGGGCCCTTCTTT.

The chain combines TRBV7-9 with TRBJ1-3, with 7 bases identical to TRBD1. Germline V lookup: CDR1 SEHNR, CDR2 FQNEAQ (reference sequence). The CDR3 contains 14 residues. V lost 4 bases, J lost 2 bases, and 2 bases stayed unmatched. The CDR3 nucleotides read TGTGCCAGCAGCTCACAGGGGCCTGGAAACACCATATATTTT. Translating gives CASSSQGPGNTIYF.

This chain connects TRBV28 to TRBJ2-7; TRBD1 agrees at 10 bases. The germline gives CDR1 MDHEN, CDR2 SYDVKM. The CDR3 covers 14 residues. V shed 6 bases and J 9 bases; nucleotides not matched to a gene: 11. The CDR3 here is CASRYTGTGDGQYF. The CDR3 DNA is TGTGCCAGCAGATATACCGGGACAGGGGACGGGCAGTACTTC.

In its sample, this clone was seen once. The chain links TRBV6-6 to TRBJ2-7; D call uncertain. V was clipped by 0 bases and J by 1 base, with 13 bases between them. Germline V gene lookup returns CDR1 MNHNY and CDR2 SVGAGI (reference sequence). The CDR3 is 16 amino acids. The CDR3 DNA reads TGTGCCAGCAGTTACTCTGTGGCAAAATCGTCCTACGAGCAGTACTTC. Translated, it gives CASSYSVAKSSYEQYF.

CDR3 nucleotides: TGTGCCAGCAGCTCCGGGACTAGGGCGGATGAGCAGTTCTTC. Translation gives CASSSGTRADEQFF. The chain is built from TRBV11-2 and TRBJ2-1, with 8 bases lining up with TRBD2. Germline V lookup: CDR1 SGHAT, CDR2 FQNNGV. V was pared by 4 bases and J by 8 bases, with 7 bases of the junction left unmatched. The length of the CDR3 is 14 residues.

The chain combines TRBV5-6 with TRBJ2-5; TRBD2 aligns across 11 bases. Germline CDR1 SGHDT, CDR2 YYEEEE. The trim removed 0 bases at V and 5 bases at J, leaving 6 bases unmatched. The CDR3 consists of 16 residues. CDR3 amino acids: CASSLGWGLAAETQYF. DNA for the CDR3: TGTGCCAGCAGCTTGGGTTGGGGACTAGCGGCTGAGACCCAGTACTTC.

V gene TRBV6-5 combines with J gene TRBJ2-7, with a tentative D call TRBD1 (5 bases). Trimming took 5 bases from V and 3 from J, leaving 11 bases between them. The CDR3 has 13 residues. CDR1 and CDR2 from the germline V gene are MNHEY and SVGAGI. The CDR3 here is CASSEQAHYEQYF. The CDR3 nucleotides are TGTGCCAGCAGTGAACAGGCACACTACGAGCAGTACTTC.

The gene calls are TRBV7-3 and TRBJ2-3; 8 bases map to TRBD2. Germline loops: CDR1 SGHTA, CDR2 FQGTGA. The CDR3 totals 15 residues. J gave up 4 bases and V 5 bases, and 8 bases lay outside the gene matches. DNA for the CDR3: TGTGCCAGCAGCCCGGGTACTAGCGGAGCAGATACGCAGTATTTT. This translates into CASSPGTSGADTQYF.

This sequence joins TRBV28 and TRBJ2-5; TRBD1 matches at 7 bases. The ends lost 2 bases at V and 5 bases at J; junction bases unmatched: 11. The CDR3 is 16 amino acids. Germline lookup yields CDR1 MDHEN and CDR2 SYDVKM. The CDR3 sequence: CASSLGPTGFAETQYF. Written as DNA, the CDR3 is TGTGCCAGCAGTTTAGGCCCGACAGGGTTTGCCGAGACCCAGTACTTC.

About this clone: One end of the junction fails to match germline, which may point to a read error. The genes are TRBV15 and TRBJ1-2; D unclear. The germline CDR1 and CDR2 sequences are LNHNV and YYDKDF (reference sequence). This CDR3 contains 15 residues. The CDR3 DNA follows: TGTGCCACCAGCAGAGATTACGACGATAACAATGGCTACACCTTC. Translating it yields CATSRDYDDNNGYTF. The full variable domain, completed using reference TRBV15 and TRBJ1-2, is DAMVIQNPRYQVTQFGKPVTLSCSQTLNHNVMYWYQQKSSQAPKLLFHYYDKDFNNEADTPDNFQSRRPNTSFCFLDIRSPGLGDTAMYLCATSRDYDDNNGYTFGSGTRLTVV.

This chain joins TRBV9 and TRBJ2-1; the D is unclear. The length of the CDR3 is 14 residues. The V end lost 0 bases, the J end lost 2 bases, and 6 bases lay between the germline ends. Germline loops: CDR1 SGDLS, CDR2 YYNGEE. DNA of the CDR3: TGTGCCAGCAGCGTAGAAGAACCCTACAATGAGCAGTTCTTC. It codes for CASSVEEPYNEQFF.

The V and J genes are TRBV4-3 and TRBJ2-7, with 8 bases matching TRBD2. This CDR3 region has 15 residues. The germline CDR1 and CDR2 sequences are LGHNA and YSLEER. The trim removed 1 base at V and 2 bases at J, leaving 4 bases unmatched. The CDR3 DNA reads TGCGCCAGCAGCCAAGGAGCGGGGGACCCCTACGAGCAGTACTTC. Protein sequence: CASSQGAGDPYEQYF.

The V gene is TRBV19, the J gene TRBJ2-6, with D possibly TRBD1 on 6 matching bases. Germline V gives CDR1 LNHDA, CDR2 SQIVND (reference sequence). The CDR3 runs 17 residues. The V gene lost 0 bases and the J gene lost 0 bases, with 9 bases spanning the gap. CDR3 DNA sequence: TGTGCCAGTAGTATAGACGAAGGGGGCTCTGGGGCCAACGTCCTGACTTTC. It is translated as CASSIDEGGSGANVLTF.

This chain joins TRBV7-3 and TRBJ2-3; the D gene is possibly TRBD1 (6 bases). In germline, CDR1 is SGHTA, CDR2 FQGTGA. V lost 4 bases, J lost 1 base, and 6 bases lay in between. The CDR3 extends over 13 amino acids. CDR3: CASSSGGTDTQYF. In DNA, the CDR3 is TGTGCCAGCAGCTCAGGGGGCACAGATACGCAGTATTTT.